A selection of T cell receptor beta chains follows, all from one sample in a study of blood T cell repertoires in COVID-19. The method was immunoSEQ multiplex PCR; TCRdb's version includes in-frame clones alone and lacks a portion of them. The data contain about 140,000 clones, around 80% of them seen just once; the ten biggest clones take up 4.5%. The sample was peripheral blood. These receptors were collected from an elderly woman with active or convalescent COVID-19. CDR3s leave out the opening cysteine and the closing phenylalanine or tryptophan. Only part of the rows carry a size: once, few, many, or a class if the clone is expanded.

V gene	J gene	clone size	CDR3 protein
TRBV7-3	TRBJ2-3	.	ASSLSGGSADTQY
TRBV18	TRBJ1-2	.	ASSSDRYGYT
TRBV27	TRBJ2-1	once	ASSFSGGYNEQF
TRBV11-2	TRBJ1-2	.	ASSFPGQGNYGYT
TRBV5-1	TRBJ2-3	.	ASSLSPGGSTDTQY
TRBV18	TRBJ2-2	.	ASSVGQGRTGELF
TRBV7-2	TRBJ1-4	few	ASSLERGGNQKLF
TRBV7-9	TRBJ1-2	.	ASRPTGNYGYT
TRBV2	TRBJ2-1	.	ASRNDRAGEQF
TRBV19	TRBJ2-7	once	ASSLIAGQGSYEQY
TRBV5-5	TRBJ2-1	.	ASSYRGQSNNEQF
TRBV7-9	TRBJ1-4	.	ASSPGGGNEKLF
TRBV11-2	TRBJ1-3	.	ASSSPDRASGNTIY
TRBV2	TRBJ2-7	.	ASSQGYEQY
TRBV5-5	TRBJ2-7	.	ASSLTGMFGEQY
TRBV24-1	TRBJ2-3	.	ATSDQGQATDTQY
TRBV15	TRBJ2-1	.	ATSRVGTLNEQF
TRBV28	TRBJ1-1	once	ASSPTPQNTEAF
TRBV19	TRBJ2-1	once	ASSSPGQGYNEQF
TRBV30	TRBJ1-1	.	AWRRQSNTEAF
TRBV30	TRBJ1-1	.	AWTPWAGVNTEAF
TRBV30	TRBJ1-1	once	AWIEWFNTEAF
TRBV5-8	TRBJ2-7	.	ASSPERRSYEQY
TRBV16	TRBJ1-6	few	ASSWDGSNSPLH
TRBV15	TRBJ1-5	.	ATSARGGGQPQH
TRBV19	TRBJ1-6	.	ASSDRNSPLH
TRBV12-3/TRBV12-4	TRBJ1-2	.	ASKEHSNYGYT
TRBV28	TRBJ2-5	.	ASQAGGPVSETQY
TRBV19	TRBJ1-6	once	ASSLQGSSYNSPLH
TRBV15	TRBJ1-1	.	ATSRGKRQITDTEAF
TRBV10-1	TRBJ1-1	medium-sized	AGHRGLKTEAF
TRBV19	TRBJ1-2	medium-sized	ASRNTGWVENYGYT
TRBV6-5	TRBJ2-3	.	ASSYSGAAVTDTQY